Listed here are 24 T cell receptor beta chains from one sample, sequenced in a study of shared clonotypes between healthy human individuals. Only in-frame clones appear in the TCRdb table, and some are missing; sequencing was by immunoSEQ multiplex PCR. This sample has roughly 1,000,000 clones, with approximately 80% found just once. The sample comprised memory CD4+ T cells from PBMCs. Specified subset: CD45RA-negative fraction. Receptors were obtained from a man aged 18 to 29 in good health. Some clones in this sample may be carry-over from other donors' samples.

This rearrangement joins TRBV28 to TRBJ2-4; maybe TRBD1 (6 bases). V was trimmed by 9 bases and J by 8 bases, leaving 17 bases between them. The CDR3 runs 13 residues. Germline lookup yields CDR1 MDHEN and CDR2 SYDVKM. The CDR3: CARGDCRGHIQYF. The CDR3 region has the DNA TGTGCCAGGGGGGATTGCAGGGGCCACATTCAGTACTTC.

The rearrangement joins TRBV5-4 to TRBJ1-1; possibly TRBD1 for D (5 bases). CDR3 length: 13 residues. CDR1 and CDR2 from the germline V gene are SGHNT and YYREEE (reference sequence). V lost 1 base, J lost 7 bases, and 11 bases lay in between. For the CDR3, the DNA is TGTGCCAGCAGCTTGCAGGGTCTGGGTGAAGCTTTCTTT. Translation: CASSLQGLGEAFF.

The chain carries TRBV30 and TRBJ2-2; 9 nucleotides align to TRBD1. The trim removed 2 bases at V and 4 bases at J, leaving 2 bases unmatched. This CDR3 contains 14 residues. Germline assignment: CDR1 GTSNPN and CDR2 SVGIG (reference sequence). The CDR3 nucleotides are TGTGCCTGGAGTTACAGGGGGCTCACCGGGGAGCTGTTTTTT. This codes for CAWSYRGLTGELFF. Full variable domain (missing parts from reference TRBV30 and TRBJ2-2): SQTIHQWPATLVQPVGSPLSLECTVEGTSNPNLYWYRQAAGRGLQLLFYSVGIGQISSEVPQNLSASRPQDRQFILSSKKLLLSDSGFYLCAWSYRGLTGELFFGEGSRLTVL.

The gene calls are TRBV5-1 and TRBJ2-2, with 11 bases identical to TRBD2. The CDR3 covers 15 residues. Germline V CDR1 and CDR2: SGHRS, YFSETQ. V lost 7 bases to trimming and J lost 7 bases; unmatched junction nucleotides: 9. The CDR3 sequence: CASGETSGIVGELFF. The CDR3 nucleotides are TGCGCCAGCGGCGAGACTAGCGGGATTGTCGGGGAGCTGTTTTTT.

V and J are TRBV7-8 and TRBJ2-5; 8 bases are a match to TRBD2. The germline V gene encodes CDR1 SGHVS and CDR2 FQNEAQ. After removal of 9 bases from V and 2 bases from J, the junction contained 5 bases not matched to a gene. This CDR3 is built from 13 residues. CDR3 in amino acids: CASATSAQETQYF. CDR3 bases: TGTGCCAGTGCGACTAGCGCTCAAGAGACCCAGTACTTC.

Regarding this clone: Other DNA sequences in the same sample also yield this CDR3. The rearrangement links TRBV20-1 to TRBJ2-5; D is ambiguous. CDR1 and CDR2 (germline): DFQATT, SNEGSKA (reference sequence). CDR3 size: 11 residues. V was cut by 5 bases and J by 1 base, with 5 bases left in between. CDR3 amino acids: CSARSQETQYF. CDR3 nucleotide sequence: TGCAGTGCTCGTTCCCAAGAGACCCAGTACTTC.

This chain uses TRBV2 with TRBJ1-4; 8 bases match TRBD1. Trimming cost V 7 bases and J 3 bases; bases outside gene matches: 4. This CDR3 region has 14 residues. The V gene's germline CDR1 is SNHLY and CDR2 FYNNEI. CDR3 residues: CASTGTGSNEKLFF. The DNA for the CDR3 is TGTGCCAGCACCGGGACAGGATCTAATGAAAAACTGTTTTTT.

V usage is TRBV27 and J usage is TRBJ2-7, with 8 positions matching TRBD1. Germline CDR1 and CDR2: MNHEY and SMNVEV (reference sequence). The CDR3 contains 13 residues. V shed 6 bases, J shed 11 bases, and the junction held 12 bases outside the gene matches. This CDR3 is CASSQGEGTGKYF. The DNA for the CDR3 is TGTGCCAGCAGCCAAGGAGAGGGGACAGGCAAGTACTTC.

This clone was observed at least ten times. CDR3 nucleotides: TGTGCCAGCTCCCCGTCGACAGGAGGCTACACCTTC. As protein: CASSPSTGGYTF. This chain joins TRBV6-1 and TRBJ1-2; maybe TRBD1 (6 bases). Germline V gene data show CDR1 as MNHNS and CDR2 as SASEGT. Trimming pared 8 bases from V and 8 bases from J, leaving 15 bases between. This CDR3 spans 12 amino acids.

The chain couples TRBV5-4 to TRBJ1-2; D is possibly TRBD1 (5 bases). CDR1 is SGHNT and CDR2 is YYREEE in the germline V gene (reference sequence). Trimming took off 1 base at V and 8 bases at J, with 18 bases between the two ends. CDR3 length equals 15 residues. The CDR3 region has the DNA TGTGCCAGCAGCTTGCCAGGGAAGGCTAGCGGGGGCTACACCTTC. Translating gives CASSLPGKASGGYTF.

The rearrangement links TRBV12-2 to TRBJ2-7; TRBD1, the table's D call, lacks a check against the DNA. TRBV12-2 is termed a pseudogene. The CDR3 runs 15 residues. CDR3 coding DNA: TGTGCAAGTCGCACTCGTAGAACAGGGACCTACGAGCAGTACTTC. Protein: CASRTRRTGTYEQYF.

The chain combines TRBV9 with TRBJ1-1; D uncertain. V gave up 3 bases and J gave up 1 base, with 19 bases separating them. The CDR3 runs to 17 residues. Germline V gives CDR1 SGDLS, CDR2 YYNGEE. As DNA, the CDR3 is TGTGCCAGCAGCGGTAATCGAAAATATCCAGGGAACACTGAAGCTTTCTTT. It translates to CASSGNRKYPGNTEAFF.

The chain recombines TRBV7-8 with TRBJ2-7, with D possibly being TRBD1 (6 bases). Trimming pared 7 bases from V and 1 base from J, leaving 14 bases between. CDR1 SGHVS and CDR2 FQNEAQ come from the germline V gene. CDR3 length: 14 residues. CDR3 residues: CASTPRGKSYEQYF. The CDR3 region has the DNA TGTGCCAGCACCCCAAGGGGGAAATCCTACGAGCAGTACTTC.

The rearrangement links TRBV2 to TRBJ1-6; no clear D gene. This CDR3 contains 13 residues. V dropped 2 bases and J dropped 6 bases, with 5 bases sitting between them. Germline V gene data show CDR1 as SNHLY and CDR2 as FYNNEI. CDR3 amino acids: CASSEIVNSPLHF. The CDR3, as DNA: TGTGCCAGCAGTGAAATAGTTAATTCACCCCTCCACTTT.

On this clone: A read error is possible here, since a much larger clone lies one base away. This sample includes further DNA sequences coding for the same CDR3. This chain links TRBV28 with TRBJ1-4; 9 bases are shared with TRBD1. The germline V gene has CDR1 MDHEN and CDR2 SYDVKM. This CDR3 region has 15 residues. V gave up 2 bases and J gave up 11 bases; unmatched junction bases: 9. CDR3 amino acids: CASSLPGQGGEKLFF. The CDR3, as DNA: TGTGCCAGCAGTTTACCGGGACAGGGTGGGGAGAAACTGTTTTTT.

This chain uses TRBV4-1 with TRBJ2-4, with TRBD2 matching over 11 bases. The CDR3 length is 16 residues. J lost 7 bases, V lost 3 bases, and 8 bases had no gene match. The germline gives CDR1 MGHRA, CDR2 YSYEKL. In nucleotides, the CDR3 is TGCGCCAGCAGCCAGCCGATACTAGCGGGAGTGAACATTCAGTACTTC. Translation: CASSQPILAGVNIQYF.

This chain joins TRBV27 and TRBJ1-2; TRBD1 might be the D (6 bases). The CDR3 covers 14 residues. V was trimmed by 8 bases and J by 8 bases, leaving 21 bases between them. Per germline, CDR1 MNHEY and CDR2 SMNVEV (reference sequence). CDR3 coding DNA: TGTGCCAGCGGCCCACCCGGGGGCGTCTCGGGCTACACCTTC. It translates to CASGPPGGVSGYTF.

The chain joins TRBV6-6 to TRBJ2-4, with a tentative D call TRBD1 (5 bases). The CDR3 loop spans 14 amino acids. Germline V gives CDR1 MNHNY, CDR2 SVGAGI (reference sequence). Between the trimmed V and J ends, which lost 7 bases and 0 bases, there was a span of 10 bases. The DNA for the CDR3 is TGTGCCAGCACTCTGACAGAAGCCAAAAACATTCAGTACTTC. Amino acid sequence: CASTLTEAKNIQYF.

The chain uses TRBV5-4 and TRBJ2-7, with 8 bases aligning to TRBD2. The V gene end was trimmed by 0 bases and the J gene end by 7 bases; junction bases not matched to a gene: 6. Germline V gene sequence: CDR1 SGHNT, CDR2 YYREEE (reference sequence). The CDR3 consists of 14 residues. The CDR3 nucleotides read TGTGCCAGCAGCTTGGCCGGGGGGGCGGGTGAGCAGTACTTC. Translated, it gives CASSLAGGAGEQYF.

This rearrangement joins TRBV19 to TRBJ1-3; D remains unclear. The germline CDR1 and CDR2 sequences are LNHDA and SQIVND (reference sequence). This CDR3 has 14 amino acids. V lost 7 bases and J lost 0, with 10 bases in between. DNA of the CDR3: TGTGCCAGTATGGTCGGTGGCTCTGGAAACACCATATATTTT. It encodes CASMVGGSGNTIYF.

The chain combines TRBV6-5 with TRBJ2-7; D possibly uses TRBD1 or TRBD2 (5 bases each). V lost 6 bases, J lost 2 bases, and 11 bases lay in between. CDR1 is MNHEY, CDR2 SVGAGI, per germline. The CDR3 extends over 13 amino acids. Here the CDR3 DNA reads TGTGCCAGCAGGGGCCCGGGACCCTACGAGCAGTACTTC. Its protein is CASRGPGPYEQYF.

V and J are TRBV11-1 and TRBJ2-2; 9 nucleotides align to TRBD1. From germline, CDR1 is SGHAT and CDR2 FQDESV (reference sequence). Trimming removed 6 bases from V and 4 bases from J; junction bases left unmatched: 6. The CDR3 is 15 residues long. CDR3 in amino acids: CASRTGTGSTGELFF. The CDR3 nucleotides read TGTGCCAGCAGGACGGGGACAGGGAGCACCGGGGAGCTGTTTTTT.

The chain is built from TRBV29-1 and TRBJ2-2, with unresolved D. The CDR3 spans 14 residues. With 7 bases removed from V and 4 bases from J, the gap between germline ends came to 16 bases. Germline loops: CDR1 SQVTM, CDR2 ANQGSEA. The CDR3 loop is CSAPDGPGTGELFF. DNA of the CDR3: TGCAGCGCCCCGGATGGGCCGGGCACCGGGGAGCTGTTTTTT.

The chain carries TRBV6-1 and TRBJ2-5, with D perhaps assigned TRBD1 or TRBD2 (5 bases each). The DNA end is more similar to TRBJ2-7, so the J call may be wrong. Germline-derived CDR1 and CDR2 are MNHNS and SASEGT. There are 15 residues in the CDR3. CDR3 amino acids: CASHLLRDQTYEQYF. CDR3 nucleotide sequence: TGTGCCAGCCACCTCCTAAGGGACCAAACCTACGAGCAGTACTTC.